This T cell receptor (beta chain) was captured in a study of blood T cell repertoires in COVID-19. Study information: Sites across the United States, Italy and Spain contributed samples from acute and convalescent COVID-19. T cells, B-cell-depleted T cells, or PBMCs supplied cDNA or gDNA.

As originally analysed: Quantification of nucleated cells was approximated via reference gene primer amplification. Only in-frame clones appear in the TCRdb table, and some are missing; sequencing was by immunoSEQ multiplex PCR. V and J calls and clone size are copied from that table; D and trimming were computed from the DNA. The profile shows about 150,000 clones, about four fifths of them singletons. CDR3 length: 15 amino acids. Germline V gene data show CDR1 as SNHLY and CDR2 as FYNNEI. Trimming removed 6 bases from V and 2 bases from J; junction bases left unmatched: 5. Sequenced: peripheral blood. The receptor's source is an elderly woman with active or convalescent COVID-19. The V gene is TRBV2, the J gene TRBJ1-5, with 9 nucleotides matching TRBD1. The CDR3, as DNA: TGTGCCAGCAGGGGACAGGGTACCGGCAATCAGCCCCAGCATTTT. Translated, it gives CASRGQGTGNQPQHF.